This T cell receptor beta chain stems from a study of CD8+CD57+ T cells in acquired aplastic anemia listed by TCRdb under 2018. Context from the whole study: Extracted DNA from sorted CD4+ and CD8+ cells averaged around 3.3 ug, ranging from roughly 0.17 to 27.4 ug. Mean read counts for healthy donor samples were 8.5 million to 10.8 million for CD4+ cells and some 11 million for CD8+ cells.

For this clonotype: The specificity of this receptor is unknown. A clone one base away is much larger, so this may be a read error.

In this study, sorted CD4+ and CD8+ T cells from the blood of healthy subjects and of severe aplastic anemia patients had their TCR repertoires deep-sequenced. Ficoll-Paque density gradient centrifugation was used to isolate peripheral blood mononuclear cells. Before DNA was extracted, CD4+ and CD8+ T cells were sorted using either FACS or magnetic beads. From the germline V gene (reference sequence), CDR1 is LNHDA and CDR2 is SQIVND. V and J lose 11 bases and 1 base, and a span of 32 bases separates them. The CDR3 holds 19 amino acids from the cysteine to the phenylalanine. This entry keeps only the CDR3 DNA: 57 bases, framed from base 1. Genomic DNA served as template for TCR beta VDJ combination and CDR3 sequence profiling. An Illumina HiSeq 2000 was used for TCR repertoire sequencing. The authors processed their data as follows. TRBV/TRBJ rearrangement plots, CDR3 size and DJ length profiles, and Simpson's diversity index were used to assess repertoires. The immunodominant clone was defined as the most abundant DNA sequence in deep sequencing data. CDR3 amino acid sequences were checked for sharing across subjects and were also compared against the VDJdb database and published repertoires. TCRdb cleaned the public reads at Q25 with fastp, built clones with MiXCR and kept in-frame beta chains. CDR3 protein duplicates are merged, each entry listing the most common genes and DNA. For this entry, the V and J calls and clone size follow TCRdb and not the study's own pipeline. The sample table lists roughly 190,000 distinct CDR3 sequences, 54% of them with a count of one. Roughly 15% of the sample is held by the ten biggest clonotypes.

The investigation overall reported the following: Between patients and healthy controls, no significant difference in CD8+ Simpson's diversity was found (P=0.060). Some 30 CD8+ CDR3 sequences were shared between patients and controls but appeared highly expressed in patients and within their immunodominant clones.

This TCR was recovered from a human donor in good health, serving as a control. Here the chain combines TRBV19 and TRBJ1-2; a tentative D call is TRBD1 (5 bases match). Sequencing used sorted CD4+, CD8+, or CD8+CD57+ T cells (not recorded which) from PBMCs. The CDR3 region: CAGTTGPFRLGQINYGYTF. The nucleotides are TGTGCCGGTACCACTGGGCCCTTTCGGTTGGGGCAGATTAACTATGGCTACACCTTC.